This TCR beta chain was documented in a study of blood T cell repertoires in COVID-19. Study overall: The study drew acute and convalescent COVID-19 samples from the United States, Italy and Spain.

Clones were read by immunoSEQ multiplex PCR, and TCRdb kept only the in-frame ones, dropping some. The table includes 20,000 to 30,000 clones, approximately 85% detected once. This TCR was sampled from a human donor with active COVID-19. The donor label of this sample is uncertain. The sequencing input was peripheral blood.

CDR3 protein: CASSGGQYNEQFF. Here the CDR3 DNA reads TGTGCCAGCAGCGGCGGGCAATACAATGAGCAGTTCTTC. V gene TRBV2 combines with J gene TRBJ2-1; D is possibly TRBD2 (5 bases). V was shortened by 6 bases and J by 4 bases, with 10 bases between the two germline ends. Germline V lookup: CDR1 SNHLY, CDR2 FYNNEI. The CDR3 sequence is 13 residues long.